This T cell receptor (beta chain) was recorded in a study of OX40 agonist ivuxolimab in advanced cancers. At the level of the study: Age averaged around 60 years (range roughly 23 to 79), and roughly 80% were male.

With 7 bases removed from V and 4 bases from J, the gap between germline ends came to 13 bases. The CDR3 has 13 amino acids. Germline V gene data show CDR1 as MDHEN and CDR2 as SYDVKM. People who had autoimmune disease history or systemic immunosuppression were excluded. Sampling of blood occurred at baseline, cycle 4 day 1, and cycle 7 day 1. This clone was seen just once. Method: immunoSEQ multiplex PCR; TCRdb's copy keeps in-frame clones and lacks some. The top ten clones hold over 20% of a sample with roughly 36,000 clones, 82% of them seen once. The sample in question was CD4+ or CD8+ T cells sorted from blood, obtained in a trial of the OX40 agonist ivuxolimab. This TCR came from an adult with an advanced solid tumor such as melanoma, head and neck, liver or kidney cancer. The chain employs TRBV28 and TRBJ1-1; no clear D gene. The CDR3, as DNA: TGTGCCAGCATCTCAGCGGCGCCCACTGAAGCTTTCTTT. It specifies CASISAAPTEAFF.